These T cell receptor beta chains were read from a single sample in a study of T cells in localized non-small cell lung cancer. Clones were read by immunoSEQ multiplex PCR, and TCRdb kept only the in-frame ones, dropping some. The sample records about 36,000 clones, around nine tenths being singletons. The sequences come from peripheral blood, collected before any cancer treatment. The source of these receptors is a woman aged 35 to 70 with stage I lung adenocarcinoma. Each CDR3 is given with its conserved first and last residue. The D gene is left open where the match is weak. The size field is filled for only some rows; it gives once, few, many or a size class.

>NA|TRBV11-3|NA|TRBJ2-7|14
TGTGCCAGCCCCCACCGGGTCGTAGCCTACGAGCAGTACTTC
CASPHRVVAYEQYF
>TRBD1|TRBV7-6|NA|TRBJ1-5|15
TGTGCCAGCAGCCCCGGGACAGGGGGCCAACAGCCCCAGCATTTT
CASSPGTGGQQPQHF
>NA|TRBV6-1|NA|TRBJ2-2|14
TGTGCCAGCAGCGACGATAGGGTCGCCGGGGAGCTGTTTTTT
CASSDDRVAGELFF
>TRBD1|TRBV10-1|NA|TRBJ1-2|12
TGCGCCAGCAGTGAGCCTCAGGGGGCTATCTTCTTC
CASSEPQGAIFF
>NA|TRBV2|NA|TRBJ2-7|12
TGTGCCAGCGGTGAAGGGTGGGACGAGCAGTACTTC
CASGEGWDEQYF
>NA|TRBV30|few|TRBJ1-1|11
TGTGCCTGGACCGGGGGGCAGAAGGCTTTCTTT
CAWTGGQKAFF
>NA|TRBV2|NA|TRBJ1-2|14
TGTGCCAGCACGCAAGGGACTGGGGCTATTGGCTACACCTTC
CASTQGTGAIGYTF
>TRBD1|TRBV27|NA|TRBJ1-1|13
TGTGCCAGCAGAGGGGGCGAGGACACTGAAGCTTTCTTT
CASRGGEDTEAFF
>NA|TRBV11-3|NA|TRBJ1-1|12
TGTGCCAGCAGCCTATCGACGGGGGAAGCTTTCTTT
CASSLSTGEAFF
>NA|TRBV5-4|NA|TRBJ2-3|16
TGTGCCAGCGGTACCTATGGACTAACCTACACAGATACGCAGTATTTT
CASGTYGLTYTDTQYF
>NA|TRBV18|NA|TRBJ1-1|14
TGTGCCAGCTCACCTCTTGGAGGGAACACTGAAGCTTTCTTT
CASSPLGGNTEAFF
>TRBD2|TRBV30|NA|TRBJ2-4|18
TGTGCCTGGAGTGTACGGTGGAGCGGGGGAATAGCCAAAAACATTCAGTACTTC
CAWSVRWSGGIAKNIQYF
>NA|TRBV5-1|NA|TRBJ2-7|14
TGCGCCAGCCGCTTGGGAAGGGGCCTCTACGAGCAGTACTTC
CASRLGRGLYEQYF
>NA|TRBV2|NA|TRBJ2-3|14
TGTGCCAGCAGTGAAGCCCGGGACTCCGATACGCAGTATTTT
CASSEARDSDTQYF
>NA|TRBV7-9|NA|TRBJ2-7|10
TGTGCCAGCAGTGGTCACGAGCAGTACTTC
CASSGHEQYF
>NA|TRBV15|NA|TRBJ2-1|15
TGTGCCACCAGCCCCCGACTAGAGACCTACAATGAGCAGTTCTTC
CATSPRLETYNEQFF
>NA|TRBV27|NA|TRBJ1-1|15
TGTGCCAGCAGTTTCTATCCAAAGCGGAACACTGAAGCTTTCTTT
CASSFYPKRNTEAFF
>TRBD1|TRBV18|NA|TRBJ2-1|15
TGTGCCAGCTCACGACCGGGACAGGGGGCCTATGAGCAGTTCTTC
CASSRPGQGAYEQFF
>TRBD2|TRBV2|few|TRBJ2-3|15
TGTGCCAGCAGTGATGTTAGCGGGAGCACAGATACGCAGTATTTT
CASSDVSGSTDTQYF
>TRBD2|TRBV2|NA|TRBJ2-3|16
TGTGCCAGCAGGCAAGGGGGACTAGCGGGGGTAGATACGCAGTATTTT
CASRQGGLAGVDTQYF
>NA|TRBV28|NA|TRBJ2-7|17
TGTGCCAGCAGTTTATCCCGCGGGCGGCCAGGAGGAGGCGAGCAGTACTTC
CASSLSRGRPGGGEQYF
>NA|TRBV5-1|NA|TRBJ1-1|15
TGCGCCAGCAGCTTGGTTCGAGGGGGAATCACTGAAGCTTTCTTT
CASSLVRGGITEAFF
>NA|TRBV10-3|NA|TRBJ2-1|14
TGTGCCATCAGCTACTCAGACGTCTACAATGAGCAGTTCTTC
CAISYSDVYNEQFF
>NA|TRBV6-6|NA|TRBJ1-3|15
TGTGCCAGCAGTTACTCAGGAGGGCTAGGAAACACCATATATTTT
CASSYSGGLGNTIYF
>NA|TRBV7-3|NA|TRBJ2-3|13
TGTGCCAGCAGCTTAGGGGGCACAGATACGCAGTATTTT
CASSLGGTDTQYF
>NA|TRBV2|NA|TRBJ2-5|15
TGTGCCAGCAGTGTGGTACAGGGCCAAAAAGAGACCCAGTACTTC
CASSVVQGQKETQYF
>NA|TRBV14|NA|TRBJ2-5|14
TGTGCCAGCAGCCAAGTAGGGTTCCAAGAGACCCAGTACTTC
CASSQVGFQETQYF
>NA|TRBV18|once|TRBJ1-6|13
TGTGCCAGTTCACCGGATTTGGATTCACCCCTCCACTTT
CASSPDLDSPLHF
>NA|TRBV2|NA|TRBJ1-6|13
TGTGCCAGCAGTGAACAATCCAATTCACCCCTCCACTTT
CASSEQSNSPLHF